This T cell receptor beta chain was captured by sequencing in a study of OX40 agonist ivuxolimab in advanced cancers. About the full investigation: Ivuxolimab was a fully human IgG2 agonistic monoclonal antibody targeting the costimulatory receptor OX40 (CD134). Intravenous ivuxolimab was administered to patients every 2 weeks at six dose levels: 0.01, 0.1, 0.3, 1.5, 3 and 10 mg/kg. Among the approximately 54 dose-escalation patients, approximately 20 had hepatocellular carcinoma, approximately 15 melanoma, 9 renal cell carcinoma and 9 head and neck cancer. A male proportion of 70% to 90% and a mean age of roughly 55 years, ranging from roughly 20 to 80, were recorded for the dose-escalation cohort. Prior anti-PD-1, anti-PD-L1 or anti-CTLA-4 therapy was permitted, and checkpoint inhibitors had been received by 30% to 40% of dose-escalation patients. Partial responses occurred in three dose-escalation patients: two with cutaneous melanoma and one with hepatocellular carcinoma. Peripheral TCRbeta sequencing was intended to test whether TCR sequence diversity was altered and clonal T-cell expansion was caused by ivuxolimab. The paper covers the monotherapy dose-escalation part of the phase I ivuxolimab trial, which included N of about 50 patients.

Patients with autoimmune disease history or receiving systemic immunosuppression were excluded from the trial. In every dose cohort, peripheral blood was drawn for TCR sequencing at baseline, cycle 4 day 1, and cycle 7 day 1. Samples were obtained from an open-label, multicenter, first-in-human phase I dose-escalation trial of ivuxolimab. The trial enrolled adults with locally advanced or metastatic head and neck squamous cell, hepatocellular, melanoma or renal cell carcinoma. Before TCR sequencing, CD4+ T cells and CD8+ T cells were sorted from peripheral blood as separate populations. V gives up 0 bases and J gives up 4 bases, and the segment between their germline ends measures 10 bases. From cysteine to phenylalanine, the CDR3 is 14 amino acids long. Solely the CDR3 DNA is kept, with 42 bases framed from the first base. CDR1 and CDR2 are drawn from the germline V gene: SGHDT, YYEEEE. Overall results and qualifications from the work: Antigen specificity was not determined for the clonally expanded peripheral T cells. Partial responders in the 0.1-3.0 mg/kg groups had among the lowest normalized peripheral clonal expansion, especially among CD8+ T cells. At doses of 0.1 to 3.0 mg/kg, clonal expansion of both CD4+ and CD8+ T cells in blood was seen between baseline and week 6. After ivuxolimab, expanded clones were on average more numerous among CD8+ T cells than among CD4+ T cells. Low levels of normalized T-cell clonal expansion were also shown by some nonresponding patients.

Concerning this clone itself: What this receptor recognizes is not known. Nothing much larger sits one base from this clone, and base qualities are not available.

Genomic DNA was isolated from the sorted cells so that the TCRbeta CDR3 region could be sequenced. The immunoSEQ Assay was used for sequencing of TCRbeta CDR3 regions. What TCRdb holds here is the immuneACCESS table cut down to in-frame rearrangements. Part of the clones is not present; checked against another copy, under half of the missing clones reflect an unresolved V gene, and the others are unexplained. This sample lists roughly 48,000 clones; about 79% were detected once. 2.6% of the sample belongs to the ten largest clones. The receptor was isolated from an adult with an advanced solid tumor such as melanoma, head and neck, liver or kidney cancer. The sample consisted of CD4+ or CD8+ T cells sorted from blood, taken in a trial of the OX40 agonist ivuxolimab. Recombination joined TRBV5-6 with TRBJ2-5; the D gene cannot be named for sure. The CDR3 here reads CASSLEGPRETQYF. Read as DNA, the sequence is TGTGCCAGCAGCTTGGAAGGGCCCCGAGAGACCCAGTACTTC.